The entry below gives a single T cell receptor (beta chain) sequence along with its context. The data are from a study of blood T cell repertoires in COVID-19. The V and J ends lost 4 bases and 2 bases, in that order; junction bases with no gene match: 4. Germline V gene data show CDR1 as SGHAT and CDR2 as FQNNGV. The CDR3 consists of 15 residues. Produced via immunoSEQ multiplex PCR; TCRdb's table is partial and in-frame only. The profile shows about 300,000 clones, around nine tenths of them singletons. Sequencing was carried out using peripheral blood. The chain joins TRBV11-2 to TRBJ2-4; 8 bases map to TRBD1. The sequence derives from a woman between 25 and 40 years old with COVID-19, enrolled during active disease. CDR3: CASSSDRDPKNIQYF. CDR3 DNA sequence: TGTGCCAGCAGCTCGGACAGGGACCCCAAAAACATTCAGTACTTC.